These 2 T cell receptor beta chains were all obtained from the same sample, sequenced in a study of blood T cell repertoires in COVID-19. The repertoire was sequenced with immunoSEQ multiplex PCR; TCRdb's copy has only in-frame clones and lacks some. The sample includes some 300,000 clones, 85% to 90% of them seen just once. The sequencing sample was made of PBMCs or T cells enriched from blood (not recorded which). The receptor source for this set is a man aged 25-45 years who had recovered from COVID-19.

The chain carries TRBV19 and TRBJ1-4, with 9 bases fitting TRBD1. The CDR3 runs to 15 residues. Per the germline V gene, CDR1 is LNHDA and CDR2 is SQIVND (reference sequence). The V gene end was trimmed by 5 bases and the J gene end by 7 bases; junction bases not matched to a gene: 8. The CDR3 loop reads CASSHRTGEGEKLFF. The CDR3 nucleotides read TGTGCCAGTAGTCACCGGACAGGGGAGGGTGAAAAACTGTTTTTT.

The chain joins TRBV29-1 to TRBJ1-1, with a possible D match to TRBD1 (5 bases). The germline V gene encodes CDR1 SQVTM and CDR2 ANQGSEA. The CDR3 has 12 amino acids. Deletions cut 7 bases from V and 0 bases from J, with 9 bases between. The CDR3 DNA sequence: TGCAGCGGCAGGGATTTGAACACTGAAGCTTTCTTT. Translating it yields CSGRDLNTEAFF. The full variable domain, its missing parts supplied by reference TRBV29-1 and TRBJ1-1, is SAVISQKPSRDICQRGTSLTIQCQVDSQVTMMFWYRQQPGQSLTLIATANQGSEATYESGFVIDKFPISRPNLTFSTLTVSNMSPEDSSIYLCSGRDLNTEAFFGQGTRLTVV.